This T cell receptor (beta chain) appears in the sequencing data of a study of beta chain features in type 1 diabetes. Findings of the study overall: Insertion counts at VDJ junctions were lower in type 1 diabetes patients, who also showed more deletions there. For TCRB rearrangement, an influence of HLA type remained unresolved here.

Germline CDR1 reads MGHRA; CDR2 reads YSYEKL. The CDR3 totals 15 residues. V shed 0 bases and J shed 6 bases, with 15 bases lying between them. This clone has more than one count but fewer than ten. No antigen is known for it. CD45RO/CCR7/CD25/CD127/CD95/CD27 separated CD4+ naive, central memory, regulatory and stem cell-like memory cells by sorting. Expressed TCRB transcripts were sequenced, since all the RNA that had been isolated was reverse transcribed. Method: immunoSEQ multiplex PCR; TCRdb's copy keeps in-frame clones and lacks some. The sample holds about 220,000 clones, 11% seen once. The TCR comes from a man between 18 and 29 years old in good health. The V gene is TRBV4-1, the J gene TRBJ2-7; D tentatively reads TRBD1 or TRBD2 (5 bases each). The sample comprised central memory CD4+ T cells from blood. CDR3 loop: CASSQDSGGIGEQYF. CDR3 sequence (DNA): TGCGCCAGCAGCCAAGACTCTGGGGGAATCGGCGAGCAGTACTTC.